The clone carrying this TCR beta chain occurred many times. Its cognate antigen is unknown. The data derive from a study of T-cell reconstitution after alpha-beta-depleted transplantation in children. General study results and limits: From newly produced T cells came most of the T-cell counts and diversity one year after transplant.

The CDR3 sequence is 15 residues long. Trimming removed 3 bases at V and 2 bases at J, with 14 bases between. Germline CDR1 reads MGHRA; CDR2 reads YSYEKL. Molecular barcoding with unique molecular identifiers was used for the TCRbeta library. One entry per CDR3 protein, called by TCRdb with MiXCR from the PCR reads. The sample lists 190,000 or so distinct CDR3 sequences, around 5.9% occurring once. The TCR comes from a girl in the first two years of life with combined immunodeficiency, due to receive a stem cell transplant. J is TRBJ2-7 and V is TRBV4-1; D is uncertain. Specimen: PBMCs, collected before TCRalphabeta/CD19-depleted stem cell transplant. This CDR3 is CASSHPPEFAYEQYF. CDR3 sequence (DNA): TGCGCCAGCAGCCACCCACCGGAGTTCGCCTACGAGCAGTACTTC.